These T cell receptor beta chains were read from a single sample in a study of shared clonotypes between healthy human individuals. TCRdb's table, derived via immunoSEQ multiplex PCR, lists solely in-frame clones and lacks some. The data contain roughly 1,800,000 clones, less than 95% of them singletons. The specimen was naive CD8+ T cells sorted from blood. The receptors were sampled from a man aged 18-30 years in good health. The conserved cysteine and the conserved F or W are not part of the CDR3 here.

v_call: TRBV7-9; j_call: TRBJ1-6; cdr3_aa: ASSLGAASPLH
v_call: TRBV4-1; j_call: TRBJ2-7; cdr3_aa: ASSQDVGTVYEQY
v_call: TRBV7-9; j_call: TRBJ2-7; cdr3_aa: ASSRGSSYEQY
v_call: TRBV5-1; j_call: TRBJ2-7; cdr3_aa: ASNPGQGYEQY
v_call: TRBV27; j_call: TRBJ2-2; cdr3_aa: ASSLFPNPPGELF
v_call: TRBV5-1; j_call: TRBJ2-7; cdr3_aa: ASSPGRGYEQY
v_call: TRBV6-1; j_call: TRBJ1-5; cdr3_aa: ASSAHQPQH
v_call: TRBV4-3; j_call: TRBJ1-2; cdr3_aa: ASSPTGGAGYGYT
v_call: TRBV7-8; j_call: TRBJ2-1; cdr3_aa: ASSPRLAGGPRSEQF
v_call: TRBV29-1; j_call: TRBJ1-2; cdr3_aa: SVGDRAYGYT
v_call: TRBV5-1; j_call: TRBJ2-7; cdr3_aa: ASSSDGQVLEQY
v_call: TRBV5-1; j_call: TRBJ1-5; cdr3_aa: ASSPWPDQPQH
v_call: TRBV7-8; j_call: TRBJ2-7; cdr3_aa: ASSLAGEIYEQY
v_call: TRBV19; j_call: TRBJ2-4; cdr3_aa: ASSLVEANIQY
v_call: TRBV19; j_call: TRBJ2-7; cdr3_aa: ASSSSLSRGEQY
v_call: TRBV9; j_call: TRBJ2-3; cdr3_aa: ARANRLRESKMDTQY
v_call: TRBV5-6; j_call: TRBJ2-1; cdr3_aa: ASSFGGSSYNEQF
v_call: TRBV7-9; j_call: TRBJ2-3; cdr3_aa: ASSPSGGADTQY
v_call: TRBV7-9; j_call: TRBJ2-5; cdr3_aa: ASSSSDMEETQY
v_call: TRBV2; j_call: TRBJ2-7; cdr3_aa: ASSNQNRVYEQY
v_call: TRBV11-2; j_call: TRBJ2-3; cdr3_aa: ASSLEGGTQY
v_call: TRBV9; j_call: TRBJ2-1; cdr3_aa: ASSVEGGGSYNEQF
v_call: TRBV7-8; j_call: TRBJ2-7; cdr3_aa: ASSPEESGFYEQY
v_call: TRBV30; j_call: TRBJ2-3; cdr3_aa: AWMGDLNTDTQY
v_call: TRBV28; j_call: TRBJ2-1; cdr3_aa: ASRTGTQGVYNEQF
v_call: TRBV5-1; j_call: TRBJ1-1; cdr3_aa: ASQPTDGGLDDTEAF
v_call: TRBV19; j_call: TRBJ2-7; cdr3_aa: ASSPRVLAYEQY
v_call: TRBV2; j_call: TRBJ2-1; cdr3_aa: ALSRGRPINNEQF
v_call: TRBV7-9; j_call: TRBJ1-2; cdr3_aa: ASSIRRDREDYGYT
v_call: TRBV7-9; j_call: TRBJ1-4; cdr3_aa: ASSTTQAPTNEKLF
v_call: TRBV6-5; j_call: TRBJ2-1; cdr3_aa: ASSYLSGSERNEQF
v_call: TRBV4-3; j_call: TRBJ2-7; cdr3_aa: ASSQGRAYEQY
v_call: TRBV7-9; j_call: TRBJ1-1; cdr3_aa: ASSFEGDTEAF
v_call: TRBV30; j_call: TRBJ2-5; cdr3_aa: AWGEETQY
v_call: TRBV6-6; j_call: TRBJ2-2; cdr3_aa: ASRRTLAGDTGELF